The clone carrying this TCR beta chain is categorized as large (0.1 to 1%). Antigen specificity is unknown. Germline V lookup: CDR1 MNHEY, CDR2 SVGAGI. The V gene lost 5 bases and the J gene lost 0 bases, with 8 bases spanning the gap. The CDR3 is made up of 13 amino acids. This specimen belongs to a study of T cell repertoires in aging, cancer and after chemotherapy. Study results and caveats: The repertoire data cannot show anything about immunological memory following chemotherapy. In each cancer cohort, median generation probability increased across chemotherapy, suggesting thymic output rebounded. Age-matched healthy donors had significantly more diverse, less clonal blood TCR repertoires than untreated cancer patients.

TCR beta rearrangements were amplified from peripheral blood genomic DNA. Rearranged V-D-J TRB sequences were amplified with a mixed TRB-A/B primer pool. One entry per CDR3 protein results from TCRdb running MiXCR on the multiplex PCR reads. The top ten clones hold about 61% of a sample with 550 to 700 distinct CDR3 sequences, roughly 21% of them seen once. This chain uses TRBV6-5 with TRBJ2-7; D is possibly TRBD1 (6 bases). Material: blood. This receptor was identified in a human donor with a blood cancer. CDR3 DNA: TGTGCCAGCAGTCGGACAGTCTCCTACGAGCAGTACTTC. The encoded protein is CASSRTVSYEQYF.